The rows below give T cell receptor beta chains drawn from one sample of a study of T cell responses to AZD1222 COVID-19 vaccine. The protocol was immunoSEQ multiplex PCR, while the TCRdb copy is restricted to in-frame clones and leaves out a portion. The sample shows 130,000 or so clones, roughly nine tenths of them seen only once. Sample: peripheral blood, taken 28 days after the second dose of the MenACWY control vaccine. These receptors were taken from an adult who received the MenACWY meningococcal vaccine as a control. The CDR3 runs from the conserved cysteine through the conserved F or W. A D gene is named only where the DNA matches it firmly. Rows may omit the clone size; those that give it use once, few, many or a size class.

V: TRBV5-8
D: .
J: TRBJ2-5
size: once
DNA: TGTGCCAGCAGGACAGATATTGAAGAGACCCAGTACTTC
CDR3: CASRTDIEETQYF

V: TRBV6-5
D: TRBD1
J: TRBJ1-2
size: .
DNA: TGTGCCAGCAGTTTGACAGGGCTACAGGGGGAGGGTGGCTACACCTTC
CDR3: CASSLTGLQGEGGYTF

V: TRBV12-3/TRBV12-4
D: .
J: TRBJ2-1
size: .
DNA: TGTGCCAGCAGTTTCCAACTCTCGTCACAGCAGTTCTTC
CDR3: CASSFQLSSQQFF

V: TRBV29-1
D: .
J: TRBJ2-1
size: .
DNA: TGCAGCGTTCGACAACTAGCTCTGGGGGAGCAGTTCTTC
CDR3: CSVRQLALGEQFF

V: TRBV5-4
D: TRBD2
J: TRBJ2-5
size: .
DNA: TGTGCCAGCAGCTTGAGGACTAGCGGGAGGCGTCGGGAGACCCAGTACTTC
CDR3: CASSLRTSGRRRETQYF

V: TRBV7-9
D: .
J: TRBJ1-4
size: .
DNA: TGTGCCAGCACTCCCCAGGGGCTCCGGGAAAAACTGTTTTTT
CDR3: CASTPQGLREKLFF

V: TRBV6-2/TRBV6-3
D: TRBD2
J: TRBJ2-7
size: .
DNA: TGTGCCAGCAGTTACGGGGGACTAGCGGACCAACGGGTGTACTTC
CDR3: CASSYGGLADQRVYF

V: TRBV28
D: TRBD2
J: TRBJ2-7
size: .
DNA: TGTGCCAGCACGGACCGGACTAGCGGGACCTACGAGCAGTACTTC
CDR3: CASTDRTSGTYEQYF

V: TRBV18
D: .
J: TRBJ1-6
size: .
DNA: TGTGCCAGCTCACTCGGGGGGACTTCACCCCTCCACTTT
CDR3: CASSLGGTSPLHF

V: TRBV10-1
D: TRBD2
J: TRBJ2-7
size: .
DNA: TGCGCCAGCCAACCTAGCGGGAGTTACGAGCAGTACTTC
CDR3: CASQPSGSYEQYF